Following are 17 T cell receptor beta chains from one sample sequenced in a study of identical twins. TCRdb itself ran the 5' RACE reads through MiXCR, one entry per CDR3 protein. The repertoire has some 600,000 distinct CDR3 sequences, 7.1% of them found once; the top ten carry over 1.5%. This sample was also put to use in a study of yellow fever vaccine responses in identical twins.

Sequencing input: PBMCs. These receptors were taken from a young woman in good health.

This clonotype was found a few times. This chain connects TRBV10-3 to TRBJ2-1; possible D gene TRBD1, 6 bases. This CDR3 has 13 residues. Germline V CDR1 and CDR2: ENHRY, SYGVKD. The V end lost 3 bases, the J end lost 3 bases, and 6 bases lay between the germline ends. The DNA of the CDR3 is TGTGCCATCAGTGAACAGGGCTACAATGAGCAGTTCTTC. Encoded protein: CAISEQGYNEQFF.

This clonotype was detected only a few times. The chain employs TRBV4-1 and TRBJ2-1, with 10 bases lining up with TRBD2. Germline V lookup: CDR1 MGHRA, CDR2 YSYEKL. The CDR3 contains 16 residues. V trimming: 4 bases; J trimming: 10 bases; junction bases outside the gene matches: 13. The CDR3 here is CASSPGTSAGEWEQFF. The CDR3 DNA sequence: TGCGCCAGCAGCCCTGGGACTAGCGCGGGGGAATGGGAGCAGTTCTTC.

The chain recombines TRBV27 with TRBJ1-5, with 7 bases aligning to TRBD1. Germline values: CDR1 MNHEY, CDR2 SMNVEV (reference sequence). This CDR3 contains 16 residues. The V and J ends lost 6 bases and 0 bases, in that order; junction bases with no gene match: 8. CDR3 amino acids: CASSPDRVYSNQPQHF. For the CDR3, the DNA is TGTGCCAGCAGCCCAGACAGGGTCTATAGCAATCAGCCCCAGCATTTT.

The J gene is TRBJ2-1, the V gene TRBV4-1; 11 positions match TRBD1. The ends lost 7 bases at V and 5 bases at J; junction bases unmatched: 13. Germline CDR1 reads MGHRA; CDR2 reads YSYEKL. The CDR3 is 17 amino acids. This CDR3 is CASTYRPGTGGNNEQFF. The CDR3 DNA reads as TGCGCCAGCACCTACCGCCCCGGGACAGGGGGTAACAATGAGCAGTTCTTC.

The sample holds many counts of this clonotype. This chain uses TRBV7-8 with TRBJ2-1; TRBD2 aligns across 8 bases. Germline V gene sequence: CDR1 SGHVS, CDR2 FQNEAQ. The J segment lost 0 bases and the V segment lost 1 base, leaving 14 bases of the junction unmatched. The CDR3 extends over 20 amino acids. In nucleotides, the CDR3 is TGTGCCAGCAGCTTAGGGCGCCGGGGGGGGGCCTACAGCTCCTACAATGAGCAGTTCTTC. Amino acids: CASSLGRRGGAYSSYNEQFF.

This clonotype occurred many times. The genes are TRBV28 and TRBJ2-3, with TRBD1 identical over 11 bases. After removal of 5 bases from V and 9 bases from J, the junction contained 13 bases not matched to a gene. Germline V gene sequence: CDR1 MDHEN, CDR2 SYDVKM. CDR3 length: 16 amino acids. The CDR3 DNA sequence: TGTGCCAGCAGTGATTCCGGGACAGGGGGTGCTGGCACGCAGTATTTT. Translated: CASSDSGTGGAGTQYF.

The chain employs TRBV5-1 and TRBJ2-1; no firm D call. The CDR3 consists of 13 residues. Per germline, CDR1 SGHRS and CDR2 YFSETQ. The V end was cut by 4 bases, the J end by 3 bases, with 8 bases between. The CDR3 bases are TGCGCCAGCAGCACCCCAGTCTACAATGAGCAGTTCTTC. It encodes CASSTPVYNEQFF.

The table lists this clonotype with a few counts. The genes are TRBV12-3 or TRBV12-4 and TRBJ2-3, with TRBD2 matching over 10 bases. With 6 bases clipped from V and 4 bases from J, the junction kept 7 bases outside the gene matches. The length of the CDR3 is 15 residues. The CDR3 sequence: CASSPSGSKADTQYF. CDR3 nucleotide sequence: TGTGCCAGCAGCCCTAGCGGGAGTAAGGCAGATACGCAGTATTTT.

V is TRBV20-1 and J is TRBJ2-1; possible D gene TRBD2, 5 bases. The germline V gene encodes CDR1 DFQATT and CDR2 SNEGSKA (reference sequence). The V end lost 3 bases, the J end lost 4 bases, and 22 bases lay between the germline ends. The CDR3 is 17 residues long. Here the CDR3 DNA reads TGCAGTGCTAGGATGTATATGGCTGGGGAGAGGTACAATGAGCAGTTCTTC. It yields the protein CSARMYMAGERYNEQFF.

The chain links TRBV10-3 to TRBJ2-6; D not certain. Germline assignment: CDR1 ENHRY and CDR2 SYGVKD. The CDR3 covers 14 residues. Trimming removed 2 bases from V and 4 bases from J, with 6 bases in between. The CDR3 region is CAISEGPGANVLTF. In nucleotides, the CDR3 is TGTGCCATCAGTGAGGGCCCAGGGGCCAACGTCCTGACTTTC.

This clonotype was counted at least ten times. The DNA for the CDR3 is TGCAGCGCTACAGTCCCTTTAGTGGGGTTGTTGAACTATGGCTACACCTTC. Its translation is CSATVPLVGLLNYGYTF. This chain links TRBV29-1 with TRBJ1-2; unclear D gene. Deletions cut 7 bases from V and 2 bases from J, with 26 bases between. The CDR3 has 17 amino acids. CDR1 is SQVTM and CDR2 is ANQGSEA in the germline V gene.

The rearrangement uses TRBV27 and TRBJ2-7; 9 nucleotides agree with TRBD1. Germline CDR1 MNHEY, CDR2 SMNVEV (reference sequence). The CDR3 totals 15 residues. Trimming took 5 bases from V and 0 from J; bases not matched to a gene: 5. For the CDR3, the DNA is TGTGCCAGCAGTAAGGGACAGGGCCCCTCCTACGAGCAGTACTTC. Its protein is CASSKGQGPSYEQYF.

This clonotype occurred a few times. The chain has TRBV2 and TRBJ2-3; D is perhaps TRBD2 (6 bases). In germline, CDR1 is SNHLY, CDR2 FYNNEI. V gave up 0 bases and J gave up 4 bases, with 11 bases separating them. The CDR3 is 15 amino acids. This CDR3 is CASSEAGRGPDTQYF. Here the CDR3 DNA reads TGTGCCAGCAGTGAAGCGGGGCGGGGACCAGATACGCAGTATTTT.

V usage is TRBV3-1 and J usage is TRBJ1-2, with D unclear. This CDR3 comprises 14 residues. V was trimmed by 0 bases and J by 0 bases, leaving 5 bases between them. Germline CDR1 LGHDT, CDR2 YNNKEL (reference sequence). The CDR3 reads CASSQEGTNYGYTF. The CDR3, as DNA: TGTGCCAGCAGCCAAGAGGGCACTAACTATGGCTACACCTTC.

V and J are TRBV7-9 and TRBJ2-1; D unclear. V was clipped by 1 base and J by 15 bases, with 10 bases between them. The V gene's germline CDR1 is SEHNR and CDR2 FQNEAQ (reference sequence). CDR3 size: 11 residues. The CDR3 protein is CASSLEGIWFF. The CDR3 region has the DNA TGTGCCAGCAGCTTAGAAGGGATTTGGTTCTTC.

This clonotype has a handful of counts. The chain is built from TRBV7-2 and TRBJ2-7, with 11 bases that match TRBD1. The germline V gene has CDR1 SGHTA and CDR2 FQGNSA. The V gene end was trimmed by 5 bases and the J gene end by 2 bases; junction bases not matched to a gene: 5. The CDR3 is made up of 15 amino acids. In nucleotides, the CDR3 is TGTGCCAGCAGCATGGACAGGGGGCCCCCCTACGAGCAGTACGTC. Its protein product is CASSMDRGPPYEQYV.

This clonotype has a count of ten or more. This rearrangement joins TRBV28 to TRBJ2-5; the D gene is possibly TRBD2 (6 bases). The CDR3 covers 14 residues. Germline V gives CDR1 MDHEN, CDR2 SYDVKM. V was shortened by 5 bases and J by 7 bases, with 17 bases between the two germline ends. CDR3 sequence: CASSHHSAGRTQYF. The CDR3 DNA is TGTGCCAGCAGTCACCATTCGGCGGGAAGGACCCAGTACTTC.